This T cell receptor (beta chain) was profiled in a study of OX40 agonist ivuxolimab in advanced cancers. Study outcomes and limitations: At 0.1 to 3.0 mg/kg, clonal expansion of CD4+ and CD8+ blood T cells had occurred by week 6.

Comments on this clone: Its antigen remains unidentified.

V lost 2 bases and J lost 4; bases outside the gene matches: 6. CDR3 size: 15 residues. The germline CDR1 and CDR2 sequences are MNHEY and SVGAGI. Autoimmune disease history or systemic immunosuppression was exclusionary. Some clones are missing from TCRdb's copy, which holds only in-frame ones; the method was immunoSEQ multiplex PCR. The data show fewer than 65,000 clones, roughly 86% seen once. The chain uses TRBV6-5 and TRBJ2-7, with TRBD1 identical over 9 bases. The clonotype was recovered from an adult with an advanced solid tumor such as melanoma, head and neck, liver or kidney cancer. Source: CD4+ or CD8+ T cells sorted from blood, taken in a trial of the OX40 agonist ivuxolimab. The CDR3, as DNA: TGTGCCAGCAGTTACGCCGGGACAGGGAGGTACGAGCAGTACTTC. Amino acid sequence: CASSYAGTGRYEQYF.